This T cell receptor beta chain was identified during a study of radiotherapy plus CTLA-4 blockade in lung cancer. Study information: Across the patients, objective responses occurred in 15% to 20%, and disease control in 30% to 35%.

Broader study findings: An expansion of tumor-derived TCR clones occurred in blood after radiotherapy plus ipilimumab.

Using immunoSEQ multiplex PCR, the repertoire was profiled, and TCRdb retains in-frame clones only, with some absent. The sample holds nearly 110,000 clones, roughly 84% seen once. Worth noting for this clone: The target antigen is unknown. Other DNA sequences in this sample translate to the same CDR3.

The TCR comes from a human donor with non-small cell lung cancer that progressed on radiotherapy plus ipilimumab. Some clones in this sample may be carry-over from other donors' samples. Source: peripheral blood, taken from a patient treated with radiotherapy plus ipilimumab.

This CDR3 reads CASSEETQYF. The CDR3 DNA sequence: TGTGCCAGCTCCGAAGAGACCCAGTACTTC. The V call is TRBV2, the J call TRBJ2-5; no clear D. This CDR3 region has 10 residues. The germline gives CDR1 SNHLY, CDR2 FYNNEI. Deletions cut 8 bases from V and 3 bases from J, with 4 bases between. The whole variable domain, remainder taken from reference TRBV2 and TRBJ2-5, is EPEVTQTPSHQVTQMGQEVILRCVPISNHLYFYWYRQILGQKVEFLVSFYNNEISEKSEIFDDQFSVERPDGSNFTLKIRSTKLEDSAMYFCASSEETQYFGPGTRLLVL.